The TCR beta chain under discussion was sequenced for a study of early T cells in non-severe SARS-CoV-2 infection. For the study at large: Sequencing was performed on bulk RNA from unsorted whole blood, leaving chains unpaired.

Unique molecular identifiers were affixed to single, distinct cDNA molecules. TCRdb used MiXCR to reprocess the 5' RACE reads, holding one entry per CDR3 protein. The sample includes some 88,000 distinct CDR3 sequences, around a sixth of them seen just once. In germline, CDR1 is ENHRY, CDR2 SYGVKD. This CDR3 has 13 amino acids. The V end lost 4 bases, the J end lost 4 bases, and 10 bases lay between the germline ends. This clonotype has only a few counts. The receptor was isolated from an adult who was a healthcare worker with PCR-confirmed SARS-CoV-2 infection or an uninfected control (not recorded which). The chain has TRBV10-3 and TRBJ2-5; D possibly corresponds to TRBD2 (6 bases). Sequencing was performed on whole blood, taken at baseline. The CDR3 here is CAISAGDSETQYF. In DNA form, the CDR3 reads TGTGCCATCAGTGCGGGGGACTCAGAGACCCAGTACTTC.